A single sample is the source of the 8 T cell receptor beta chains below, sequenced in a study of blood T cells in healthy people across ages. It was with a sample-barcoded 5' primer and a J-beta primer mix that a second PCR of about 6 to 12 cycles was run. TCRdb called the 5' RACE reads again in MiXCR, with one record for every CDR3 protein. The top ten hold 41% of the sample, which has hundreds of thousands of distinct CDR3 sequences, about 48% seen once. The sequenced sample consisted of blood. The source is a man of 80 years or more in good health.

The rearrangement links TRBV7-9 to TRBJ2-1, with a tentative D call TRBD2 (6 bases). Deletions cut 2 bases from V and 8 bases from J, with 16 bases between. This CDR3 comprises 15 residues. The V gene's germline CDR1 is SEHNR and CDR2 FQNEAQ (reference sequence). CDR3 in amino acids: CASSLSRLGADEQFF. The CDR3 coding sequence is TGTGCCAGCAGCTTATCCCGACTAGGCGCTGATGAGCAGTTCTTC.

The chain couples TRBV7-6 to TRBJ1-6; 8 bases line up with TRBD1. This CDR3 spans 15 amino acids. Germline lookup yields CDR1 SGHVS and CDR2 FNYEAQ. After removal of 5 bases from V and 12 bases from J, the junction contained 12 bases not matched to a gene. CDR3 nucleotide sequence: TGTGCCAGCAGCATCGGACAGGGACTCACCGAACCCCTCCACTTT. Amino acids: CASSIGQGLTEPLHF.

The chain uses TRBV20-1 and TRBJ2-1, with TRBD2 identical over 7 bases. The CDR3 has 14 amino acids. Trimming took 6 bases from V and 3 from J; bases not matched to a gene: 8. Germline V gene sequence: CDR1 DFQATT, CDR2 SNEGSKA (reference sequence). The chain's CDR3 is CSAPSAGDYNEQFF. CDR3 nucleotides: TGCAGTGCCCCAAGCGCGGGAGACTACAATGAGCAGTTCTTC.

This CDR3 reads CASSLGDSIKQYF. CDR3 in DNA: TGTGCCAGCAGCTTAGGGGACAGCATCAAGCAGTACTTC. The chain combines TRBV7-9 with TRBJ2-5; 7 bases fit TRBD1. The CDR3 has 13 residues. Per germline, CDR1 SEHNR and CDR2 FQNEAQ (reference sequence). V lost 1 base, J lost 11 bases, and 7 bases stayed unmatched.

The chain couples TRBV9 to TRBJ2-3; D possibly corresponds to TRBD2 (6 bases). V shed 1 base and J shed 6 bases, with 15 bases lying between them. The CDR3 has 15 residues. CDR1 and CDR2 (germline): SGDLS, YYNGEE. CDR3 amino acids: CASSVLATPADTQYF. CDR3 nucleotides: TGTGCCAGCAGCGTACTAGCGACTCCCGCGGATACGCAGTATTTT.

The rearrangement links TRBV20-1 to TRBJ2-1; D might be TRBD2 (5 bases). The CDR3 is 12 amino acids. Germline-derived CDR1 and CDR2 are DFQATT and SNEGSKA (reference sequence). Trimming cost V 2 bases and J 10 bases, with 12 bases left between them. DNA for the CDR3: TGCAGTGCTAGACTAGCCTCCGGGGAGCAGTTCTTC. Protein product: CSARLASGEQFF.

This clonotype was seen more than once but under ten times. The chain joins TRBV20-1 to TRBJ1-4; no reliable D call. This CDR3 comprises 15 residues. CDR1 is DFQATT, CDR2 SNEGSKA, per germline (reference sequence). The germline V and J ends were trimmed by 5 bases and 4 bases, with 17 bases remaining between them. Written as DNA, the CDR3 is TGCAGTGCTGCACATCGGGGAGTGATTAATGAAAAACTGTTTTTT. Its translation is CSAAHRGVINEKLFF.

V is TRBV7-2 and J is TRBJ2-7, with 7 positions matching TRBD1. There are 14 residues in the CDR3. Looked up from germline, CDR1 is SGHTA and CDR2 is FQGNSA. Trimming removed 5 bases from V and 4 bases from J; junction bases left unmatched: 8. Written as DNA, the CDR3 is TGTGCCAGCAGCAGCCGGGACAGTTCTTACGAGCAGTACTTC. Translated, it gives CASSSRDSSYEQYF.